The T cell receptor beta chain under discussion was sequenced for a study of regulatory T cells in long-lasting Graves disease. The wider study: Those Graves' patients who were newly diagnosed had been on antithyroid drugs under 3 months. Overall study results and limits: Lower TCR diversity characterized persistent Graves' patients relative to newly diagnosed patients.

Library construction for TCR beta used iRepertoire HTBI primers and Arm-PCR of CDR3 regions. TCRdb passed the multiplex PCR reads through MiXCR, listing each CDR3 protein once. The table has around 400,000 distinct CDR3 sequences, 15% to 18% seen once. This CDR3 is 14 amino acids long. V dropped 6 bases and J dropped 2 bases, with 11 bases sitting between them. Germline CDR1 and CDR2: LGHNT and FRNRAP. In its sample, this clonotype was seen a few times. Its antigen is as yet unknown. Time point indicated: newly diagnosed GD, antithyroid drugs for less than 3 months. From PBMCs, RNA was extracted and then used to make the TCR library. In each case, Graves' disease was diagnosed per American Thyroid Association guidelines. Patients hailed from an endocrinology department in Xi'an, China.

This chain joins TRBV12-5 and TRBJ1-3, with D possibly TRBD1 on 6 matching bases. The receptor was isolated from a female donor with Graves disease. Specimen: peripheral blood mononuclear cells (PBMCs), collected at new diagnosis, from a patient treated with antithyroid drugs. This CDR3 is CASGATGPGNTIYF. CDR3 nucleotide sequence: TGTGCTAGTGGGGCTACAGGGCCTGGAAACACCATATATTTT.